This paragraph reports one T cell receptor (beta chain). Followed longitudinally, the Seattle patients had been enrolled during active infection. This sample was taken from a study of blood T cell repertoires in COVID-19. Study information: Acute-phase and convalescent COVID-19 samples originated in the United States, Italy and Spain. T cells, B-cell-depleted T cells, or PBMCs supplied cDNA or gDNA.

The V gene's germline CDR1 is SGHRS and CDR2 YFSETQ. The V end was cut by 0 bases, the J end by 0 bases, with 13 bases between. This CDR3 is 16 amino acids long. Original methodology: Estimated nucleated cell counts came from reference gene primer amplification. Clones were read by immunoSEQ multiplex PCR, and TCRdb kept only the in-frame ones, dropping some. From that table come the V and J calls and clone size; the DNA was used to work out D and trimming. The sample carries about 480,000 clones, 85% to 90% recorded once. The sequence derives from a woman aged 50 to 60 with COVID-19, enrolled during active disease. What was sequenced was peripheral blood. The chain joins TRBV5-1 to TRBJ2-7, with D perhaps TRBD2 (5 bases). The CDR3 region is CASSLASRGLSYEQYF. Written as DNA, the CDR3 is TGCGCCAGCAGCTTGGCCAGTAGAGGGCTCTCCTACGAGCAGTACTTC.